One and the same sample provided the 30 T cell receptor beta chains below, sequenced in a study of shared clonotypes between healthy human individuals (dated by TCRdb to about 2020). The method was the immunoSEQ multiplex PCR assay. The table comes from immuneACCESS by way of TCRdb, which keeps in-frame sequences with V and J called. Part of the clones is missing from these tables; in studies checked, under half for an unresolved V gene and the rest for unknown reasons. The sample data list hundreds of thousands of clones, and 96% of these were observed just once. The ten largest clones capture about 0.32% of the sample. The sample taken for sequencing was memory CD8+ T cells sorted from blood. The cell subset or site label, read with the paper, signifies: CD45RO+ cells pooled with CCR7-negative TemRA cells. Receptor source: a man aged 25-40 years in good health.

This chain links TRBV4-2 with TRBJ2-7; no firm D call. This CDR3 has 11 residues. Deletions cut 3 bases from V and 5 bases from J, with 5 bases between. CDR1 is LGHNA and CDR2 is YNFKEQ in the germline V gene. This CDR3 is CASSHHNEQYF. In nucleotides, the CDR3 is TGTGCCAGCAGCCATCACAACGAGCAGTACTTC.

The gene calls are TRBV4-1 and TRBJ2-7; D gene uncertain. The germline CDR1 and CDR2 sequences are MGHRA and YSYEKL. This CDR3 spans 14 amino acids. V lost 1 base to trimming and J lost 4 bases, with 11 bases between them. The CDR3 nucleotides are TGCGCCAGCAGCCAAGCAGGACCGTTTTACGAGCAGTACTTC. It specifies CASSQAGPFYEQYF.

A word on this clone: The junction differs from germline at one of its ends, possibly a read error. The rearrangement joins TRBV5-1 to TRBJ2-1; the match to TRBD1 covers 8 bases. The CDR3 covers 14 residues. CDR1 SGHRS and CDR2 YFSETQ come from the germline V gene. In DNA, the CDR3 is TGCGCCAGCAGCACGGGACAGGTCTACACTGAGCAGTTCTTC. Translating it yields CASSTGQVYTEQFF.

The chain has TRBV30 and TRBJ1-4; no firm D call. The CDR3 is made up of 11 amino acids. Germline V gene sequence: CDR1 GTSNPN, CDR2 SVGIG (reference sequence). In DNA form, the CDR3 reads TGTGCTGTGGGGAGGCGGGAAAAACTGTTTTTT. Translated: CAVGRREKLFF.

The chain uses TRBV7-2 and TRBJ2-1; D is uncertain. This CDR3 has 15 residues. Germline values: CDR1 SGHTA, CDR2 FQGNSA. V was clipped by 4 bases and J by 2 bases, with 12 bases between them. The CDR3 here is CASSSHRVPYNEQFF. DNA for the CDR3: TGTGCCAGCAGCTCACACCGGGTTCCCTACAATGAGCAGTTCTTC.

V gene TRBV5-6 combines with J gene TRBJ2-1; D is possibly TRBD2 (5 bases). Germline V gene sequence: CDR1 SGHDT, CDR2 YYEEEE. This CDR3 has 15 amino acids. The V and J ends lost 3 bases and 0 bases respectively, with 10 bases between them. CDR3: CASSWGSASYNEQFF. The CDR3 DNA follows: TGTGCCAGCAGCTGGGGTAGCGCCTCCTACAATGAGCAGTTCTTC.

The gene calls are TRBV2 and TRBJ2-5; possible D gene TRBD2, 6 bases. V gave up 6 bases and J gave up 0 bases, with 8 bases separating them. The CDR3 has 13 residues. CDR1 is SNHLY, CDR2 FYNNEI, per germline. CDR3 residues: CASRRDYQETQYF. CDR3 nucleotides: TGTGCCAGCAGAAGGGACTACCAAGAGACCCAGTACTTC. Full variable domain (missing parts from reference TRBV2 and TRBJ2-5): EPEVTQTPSHQVTQMGQEVILRCVPISNHLYFYWYRQILGQKVEFLVSFYNNEISEKSEIFDDQFSVERPDGSNFTLKIRSTKLEDSAMYFCASRRDYQETQYFGPGTRLLVL.

The chain carries TRBV7-8 and TRBJ2-3, with 13 positions matching TRBD2. The CDR3 loop spans 18 amino acids. After removal of 1 base from V and 5 bases from J, the junction contained 9 bases not matched to a gene. Per the germline V gene, CDR1 is SGHVS and CDR2 is FQNEAQ. This chain's CDR3 is CASSLVRLAGGRIDTQYF. The CDR3 DNA reads TGTGCCAGCAGCTTAGTGCGACTAGCGGGAGGTCGGATAGATACGCAGTATTTT. Together with reference TRBV7-8 and TRBJ2-3, the CDR3 gives the full variable domain: GAGVSQSPRYKVAKRGQDVALRCDPISGHVSLFWYQQALGQGPEFLTYFQNEAQLDKSGLPSDRFFAERPEGSVSTLKIQRTQQEDSAVYLCASSLVRLAGGRIDTQYFGPGTRLTVL.

The chain has TRBV4-1 and TRBJ2-1; a weak D match, TRBD2 (6 bases). Germline-derived CDR1 and CDR2 are MGHRA and YSYEKL. The length of the CDR3 is 15 residues. Deletions cut 1 base from V and 2 bases from J, with 9 bases between. The CDR3 DNA sequence: TGCGCCAGCAGCCAAGCCCTAGCGCCCTACAATGAGCAGTTCTTC. Translating it yields CASSQALAPYNEQFF.

This chain uses TRBV6-5 with TRBJ1-3; D is unclear. V was shortened by 7 bases and J by 0 bases, with 7 bases between the two germline ends. Germline V CDR1 and CDR2: MNHEY, SVGAGI. The CDR3 totals 13 residues. The CDR3 DNA reads as TGTGCCAGCAAGACTGCCTCTGGAAACACCATATATTTT. The encoded protein is CASKTASGNTIYF.

The chain links TRBV5-1 to TRBJ2-7; D ambiguous. Trimming removed 0 bases from V and 1 base from J, with 8 bases in between. The CDR3 has 14 residues. Germline V lookup: CDR1 SGHRS, CDR2 YFSETQ. The DNA for the CDR3 is TGCGCCAGCAGCTTGGTTACACCGTCCTACGAGCAGTACTTC. Its translation: CASSLVTPSYEQYF.

The genes are TRBV7-3 and TRBJ2-1; no firm D call. CDR3 length: 14 amino acids. Germline V gene lookup returns CDR1 SGHTA and CDR2 FQGTGA. Trimming shortened V by 4 bases and J by 8 bases, and 15 bases separated the two germline ends. CDR3 sequence reads: CASSSVGYSYEQFF. CDR3 nucleotide sequence: TGTGCCAGCAGCTCTGTGGGCTATTCGTATGAGCAGTTCTTC.

This clone has only one observation. The chain uses TRBV5-4 and TRBJ1-1; weak D call: TRBD1 (5 bases). The CDR3 extends over 14 amino acids. Germline V gene data show CDR1 as SGHNT and CDR2 as YYREEE (reference sequence). With 1 base removed from V and 4 bases from J, the gap between germline ends came to 11 bases. Written as DNA, the CDR3 is TGTGCCAGCAGCTTGTGGGGGGTAGGCACTGAAGCTTTCTTT. It specifies CASSLWGVGTEAFF.

V gene TRBV5-1 combines with J gene TRBJ1-1; TRBD1 matches 9 bases. The CDR3 sequence is 15 residues long. With V trimmed by 3 bases and J by 1 base, 4 bases remained unmatched. The germline CDR1 and CDR2 sequences are SGHRS and YFSETQ. CDR3 in amino acids: CASSYGQGRNTEAFF. In DNA, the CDR3 is TGCGCCAGCAGCTATGGACAGGGGAGGAACACTGAAGCTTTCTTT.

The chain links TRBV19 to TRBJ2-2, with D unresolved. The germline V gene encodes CDR1 LNHDA and CDR2 SQIVND (reference sequence). This CDR3 is built from 13 residues. V shed 5 bases and J shed 4 bases, with 8 bases lying between them. This CDR3 is CASSPTVTGELFF. Written as DNA, the CDR3 is TGTGCCAGTAGTCCGACGGTCACCGGGGAGCTGTTTTTT.

This chain links TRBV18 with TRBJ2-7, with 9 bases fitting TRBD2. V lost 1 base, J lost 7 bases, and 8 bases stayed unmatched. CDR1 and CDR2 from the germline V gene are KGHSH and LQKENI. This CDR3 is 15 amino acids long. This chain's CDR3 is CASSPRSAGGGEQYF. The CDR3 DNA reads as TGTGCCAGCTCACCACGGTCGGCGGGAGGGGGGGAGCAGTACTTC.

This clone was seen once. The CDR3 sequence is CASSEFPRGLALQAFF. The CDR3 nucleotides read TGTGCCAGCAGTGAATTTCCCCGGGGGCTCGCCTTGCAAGCTTTCTTT. J is TRBJ1-1 and V is TRBV25-1, with D possibly matching TRBD1 (6 bases). Trimming took off 1 base at V and 9 bases at J, with 21 bases between the two ends. Germline CDR1 and CDR2: MGHDK and SYGVNS. There are 16 residues in the CDR3.

This chain joins TRBV10-2 and TRBJ1-3; weak D call: TRBD1 (5 bases). The ends were cut back, 4 bases at V and 2 bases at J, with 15 bases in the middle. The germline CDR1 and CDR2 sequences are WSHSY and SAAADI. This CDR3 is 16 amino acids long. CDR3: CASSVWGQQAGNTIYF. In nucleotides, the CDR3 is TGCGCCAGCAGTGTGTGGGGTCAACAGGCTGGAAACACCATATATTTT.

The chain combines TRBV11-1 with TRBJ2-3; D not certain. CDR1 SGHAT and CDR2 FQDESV come from the germline V gene (reference sequence). This CDR3 spans 14 amino acids. The ends were cut back, 1 base at V and 4 bases at J, with 9 bases in the middle. The CDR3 bases are TGTGCCAGCAGCTTAGTGAGTGGGCCAGATACGCAGTATTTT. Residues: CASSLVSGPDTQYF.

This clone was picked up one time. The chain uses TRBV5-6 and TRBJ2-3; D gene uncertain. The ends were cut back, 0 bases at V and 5 bases at J, with 22 bases in the middle. CDR3 size: 18 residues. Germline CDR1 SGHDT, CDR2 YYEEEE. The CDR3: CASSLARSRRLTRDTQYF. CDR3 in DNA: TGTGCCAGCAGCTTGGCCCGAAGCCGTAGGCTCACAAGAGATACGCAGTATTTT.

The chain is built from TRBV9 and TRBJ2-1, with D uncertain. CDR3 length: 14 residues. Germline loops: CDR1 SGDLS, CDR2 YYNGEE. Trimming pared 3 bases from V and 0 bases from J, leaving 7 bases between. Here the CDR3 reads CASSESGSYNEQFF. The CDR3 DNA sequence: TGTGCCAGCAGCGAATCGGGCTCCTACAATGAGCAGTTCTTC.

The chain employs TRBV5-4 and TRBJ2-1; 12 nucleotides agree with TRBD2. V gave up 1 base and J gave up 7 bases; unmatched junction bases: 0. The CDR3 is 14 residues long. The V gene's germline CDR1 is SGHNT and CDR2 YYREEE (reference sequence). The CDR3 DNA reads TGTGCCAGCAGCTTGACTAGCGGGAGGAATGAGCAGTTCTTC. This encodes CASSLTSGRNEQFF.

The chain is built from TRBV28 and TRBJ2-7; D is ambiguous. V was cut by 2 bases and J by 1 base, with 3 bases left in between. There are 12 residues in the CDR3. The germline V gene encodes CDR1 MDHEN and CDR2 SYDVKM. CDR3 coding DNA: TGTGCCAGCAGTTTAGCGTCCTACGAGCAGTACTTC. Residues: CASSLASYEQYF.

The chain carries TRBV6-5 and TRBJ1-2, with D hard to call. The CDR3 has 12 amino acids. Deletions cut 5 bases from V and 7 bases from J, with 11 bases between. CDR1 is MNHEY and CDR2 is SVGAGI in the germline V gene. DNA of the CDR3: TGTGCCAGCAGTATGACCTCGGGTGGCTACACCTTC. This encodes CASSMTSGGYTF.

The chain is built from TRBV2 and TRBJ2-3; 9 bases line up with TRBD2. The CDR3 consists of 15 residues. CDR1 and CDR2 (germline): SNHLY, FYNNEI. V dropped 7 bases and J dropped 2; count of bases not matched to a gene: 7. The DNA of the CDR3 is TGTGCCAGCACTGGACTAGCGCGACTCACAGATACGCAGTATTTT. This codes for CASTGLARLTDTQYF.

This sequence joins TRBV7-9 and TRBJ1-1, with D unclear. CDR1 is SEHNR and CDR2 is FQNEAQ in the germline V gene (reference sequence). V lost 5 bases, J lost 4 bases, and 5 bases lay in between. The CDR3 is 11 residues long. CDR3 sequence (DNA): TGTGCCAGCAGCGTGTTCACTGAAGCTTTCTTT. It codes for CASSVFTEAFF. Complete variable domain (other parts from reference TRBV7-9 and TRBJ1-1): DTGVSQNPRHKITKRGQNVTFRCDPISEHNRLYWYRQTLGQGPEFLTYFQNEAQLEKSRLLSDRFSAERPKGSFSTLEIQRTEQGDSAMYLCASSVFTEAFFGQGTRLTVV.

The chain combines TRBV10-3 with TRBJ2-5, with 9 bases identical to TRBD2. The tail of the sequence fits TRBJ2-7 better, so the J call may be wrong. The length of the CDR3 is 16 residues. CDR1 and CDR2 (germline): ENHRY, SYGVKD. The CDR3 DNA follows: TGTGCCATCAGTGAGGGAAGACTAGCGGCCTTCTACGAGCAGTACTTC. It codes for CAISEGRLAAFYEQYF.

CDR3 protein: CASSFGTGGEQYF. Here the CDR3 DNA reads TGTGCCAGCAGCTTCGGGACAGGGGGCGAGCAGTACTTC. The chain carries TRBV7-8 and TRBJ2-7; TRBD1 matches 11 bases. CDR1 and CDR2 from the germline V gene are SGHVS and FQNEAQ. The CDR3 length is 13 residues. The junction had 1 base not matched to a gene; V was cut back by 3 bases and J by 6 bases.

The V gene is TRBV1, the J gene TRBJ2-1; the table calls TRBD2, which could not be checked here. TRBV1 is deemed a pseudogene. This CDR3 has 14 amino acids. The CDR3 DNA follows: TGCACCAGCAGCCCTACTTCTAGTATCCATGAGCAGTTCTTC. This sequence encodes CTSSPTSSIHEQFF.

The chain combines TRBV30 with TRBJ2-5, with no clear D. With 2 bases removed from V and 11 bases from J, the gap between germline ends came to 12 bases. The germline V gene has CDR1 GTSNPN and CDR2 SVGIG (reference sequence). The CDR3 is made up of 11 amino acids. CDR3 bases: TGTGCCTGGAGTATTAAAGAAGGGCAGTACTTC. Protein: CAWSIKEGQYF.